This TCR beta chain was documented in a study of T cell responses to AZD1222 COVID-19 vaccine. Study-wide results and caveats: Vaccine-associated CD4 TCRs ranged over spike, dominating at 160-218 and 743-854.

As regards this clone: The antigen is undetermined.

Here immunoSEQ multiplex PCR was the method, and the copy in TCRdb shows in-frame clones only, minus some. The profile shows 100,000 to 140,000 clones, around 90% of them singletons. This TCR came from an adult in good health. This material consisted of peripheral blood, taken on day 0 of AZD1222 vaccination.

The CDR3 sequence: CASSSPQMNTEAFF. DNA for the CDR3: TGTGCCAGCAGTTCTCCCCAGATGAACACTGAAGCTTTCTTT. The V call is TRBV27, the J call TRBJ1-1, with D unresolved. Germline V gene data show CDR1 as MNHEY and CDR2 as SMNVEV (reference sequence). The CDR3 consists of 14 residues. V gave up 4 bases and J gave up 0 bases, with 9 bases separating them.